This T cell receptor beta chain was captured in a study of graft-versus-host responses after intestinal transplantation. The repertoire was sequenced with immunoSEQ multiplex PCR; TCRdb's copy has only in-frame clones and lacks some. The table has around 30,000 clones, 90% to 95% seen once. V lost 8 bases to trimming and J lost 11 bases, with 19 bases between them. The CDR3 runs 13 residues. CDR1 is LNHNV, CDR2 YYDKDF, per germline (reference sequence). The starting material was PBMCs, obtained around 63 days after intestinal transplant. This TCR came from a human patient who received an intestinal transplant, so some T cells may come from the graft donor. This chain connects TRBV15 to TRBJ1-3; D may be TRBD1 (5 bases). CDR3 in DNA: TGTGCCACCTCCCGGGACCGGGTAAAGGCCATATATTTT. Encoded protein: CATSRDRVKAIYF.